This T cell receptor (beta chain) appears in the sequencing data of a study of T cell repertoires in cytomegalovirus infection. This clonotype was seen a few times. The antigen is undetermined. TCRdb reprocessed the reads with MiXCR, giving one entry per CDR3 protein. The table shows 340,000 or so distinct CDR3 sequences, with approximately 25% occurring only once. The receptor comes from a human donor in good health (CMV status not recorded). Some clones in this sample may be carry-over from other donors' samples. The starting material was cultured PBMCs, obtained from culture after CMV antigen stimulation.

The CDR3 is CASSTVTGELFF. The CDR3 nucleotides are TGTGCCAGCAGCACAGTGACCGGGGAGCTGTTTTTT. This chain links TRBV11-1 with TRBJ2-2; D is undetermined. The CDR3 spans 12 residues. Trimming took off 5 bases at V and 5 bases at J, with 6 bases between the two ends. The germline V gene encodes CDR1 SGHAT and CDR2 FQDESV (reference sequence).